This TCR beta chain was recovered during a study of CD8+ T cells in alopecia areata. On the study more broadly: Those treated were given oral tofacitinib at 5 to 10 mg twice daily. Severity was scored as percentage of affected scalp area in treated patients. Findings of the study overall: Normal skin contains resident alphabeta T cells, and these are also sequenced in scalp samples.

V was clipped by 4 bases and J by 3 bases, with 13 bases between them. Germline assignment: CDR1 SQVTM and CDR2 ANQGSEA. The CDR3 extends over 13 amino acids. For this clone: What it binds is unknown.

After isolation, RNA underwent reverse transcription to generate cDNA as the sequencing template. Sequencing was performed with immunoSEQ multiplex PCR; in TCRdb, only in-frame clones are kept and a portion is missing. In the table there are 120,000 or so clones, over 60% of which are singletons. Sample treatment: oral pan-JAK inhibitor, 5-10 mg twice daily. Both peripheral blood and punch biopsies of lesional scalp skin were obtained from patients who had alopecia areata. The chain links TRBV29-1 to TRBJ2-7, with D perhaps TRBD2 (6 bases). The sequenced sample was CD4+ T cells sorted from blood, obtained at week 4, from a patient treated with tofacitinib. This sequence was found in a human donor with alopecia areata. The CDR3 region has the DNA TGCAGCGTTGGAGGCGGGAATCACTACGAGCAGTACTTC. Translated, it gives CSVGGGNHYEQYF.